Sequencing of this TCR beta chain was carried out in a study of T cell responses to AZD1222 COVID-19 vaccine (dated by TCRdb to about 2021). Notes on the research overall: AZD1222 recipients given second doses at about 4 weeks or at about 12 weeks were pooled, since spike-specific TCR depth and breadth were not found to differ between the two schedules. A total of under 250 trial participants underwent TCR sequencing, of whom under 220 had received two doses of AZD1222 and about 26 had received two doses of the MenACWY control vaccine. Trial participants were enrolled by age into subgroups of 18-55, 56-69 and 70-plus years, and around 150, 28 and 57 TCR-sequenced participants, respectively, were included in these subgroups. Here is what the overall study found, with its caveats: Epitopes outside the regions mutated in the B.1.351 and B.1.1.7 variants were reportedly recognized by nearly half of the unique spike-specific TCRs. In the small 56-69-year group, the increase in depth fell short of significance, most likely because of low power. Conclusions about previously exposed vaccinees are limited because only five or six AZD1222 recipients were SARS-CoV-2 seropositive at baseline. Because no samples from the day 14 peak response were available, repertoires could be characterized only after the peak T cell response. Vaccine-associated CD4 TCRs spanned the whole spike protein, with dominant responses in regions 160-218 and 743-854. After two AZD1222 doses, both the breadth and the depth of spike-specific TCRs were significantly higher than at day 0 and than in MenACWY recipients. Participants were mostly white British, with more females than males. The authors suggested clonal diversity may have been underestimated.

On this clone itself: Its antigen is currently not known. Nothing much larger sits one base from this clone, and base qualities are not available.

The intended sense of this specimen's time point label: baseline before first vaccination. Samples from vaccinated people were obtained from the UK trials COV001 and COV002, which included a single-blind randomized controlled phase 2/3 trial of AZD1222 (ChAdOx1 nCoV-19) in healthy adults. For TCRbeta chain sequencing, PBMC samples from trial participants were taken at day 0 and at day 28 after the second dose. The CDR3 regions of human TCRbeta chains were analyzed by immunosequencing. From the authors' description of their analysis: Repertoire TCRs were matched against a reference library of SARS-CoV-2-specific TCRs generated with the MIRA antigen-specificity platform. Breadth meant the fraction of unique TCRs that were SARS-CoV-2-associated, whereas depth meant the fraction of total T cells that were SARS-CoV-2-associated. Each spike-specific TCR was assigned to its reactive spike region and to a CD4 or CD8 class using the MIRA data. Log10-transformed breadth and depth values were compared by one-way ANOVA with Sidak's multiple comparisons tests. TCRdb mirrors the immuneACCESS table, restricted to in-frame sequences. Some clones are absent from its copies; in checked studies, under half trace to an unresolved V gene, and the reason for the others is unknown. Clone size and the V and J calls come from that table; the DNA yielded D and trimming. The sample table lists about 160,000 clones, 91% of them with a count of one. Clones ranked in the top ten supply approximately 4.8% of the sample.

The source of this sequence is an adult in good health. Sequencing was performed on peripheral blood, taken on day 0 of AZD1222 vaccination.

The DNA reads TGCGCCAGCAGCACCGACCGTACCGGGGAGCTGTTTTTT. This gives the protein CASSTDRTGELFF. This receptor chain uses TRBV5-1 and TRBJ2-2; no D gene can be assigned with confidence. The germline V gene gives CDR1 as SGHRS and CDR2 as YFSETQ. Taken from cysteine to phenylalanine, the CDR3 has 13 residues. The sequence is cut down to CDR3 DNA, 39 bases in frame from base 1. The germline ends are 9 bases apart after V is trimmed by 4 bases and J by 5 bases.